These T cell receptor beta chains were read from a single sample in a study of beta chain features in type 1 diabetes. The method was immunoSEQ multiplex PCR; TCRdb's version includes in-frame clones alone and lacks a portion of them. The data hold almost 350,000 clones, with approximately 9.7% observed a single time. The sequencing input was central memory CD4+ T cells from blood. The source of these receptors is a man under 40 with type 1 diabetes. Each CDR3 is given with its conserved first and last residue. The D gene is left open where the match is weak. Clone size is not always given. Where it is, it says once, few, many or a class for expanded clones.

clone size: NA
D gene: TRBD2
J gene: TRBJ2-4
V gene: TRBV29-1
CDR3 protein: CSGTSGSKNIQYF
CDR3 DNA: TGCAGCGGGACTAGCGGGTCCAAAAACATTCAGTACTTC

clone size: few
D gene: TRBD1
J gene: TRBJ1-2
V gene: TRBV30
CDR3 protein: CAWLGQENYGYTF
CDR3 DNA: TGTGCCTGGTTGGGACAGGAGAACTATGGCTACACCTTC

clone size: few
D gene: NA
J gene: TRBJ2-7
V gene: TRBV25-1
CDR3 protein: CASSESPSYEQYF
CDR3 DNA: TGTGCCAGCAGTGAATCTCCCTCCTACGAGCAGTACTTC

clone size: NA
D gene: NA
J gene: TRBJ2-2
V gene: TRBV28
CDR3 protein: CASSLVEDTGELFF
CDR3 DNA: TGTGCCAGCAGTTTGGTGGAGGACACCGGGGAGCTGTTTTTT

clone size: NA
D gene: NA
J gene: TRBJ1-2
V gene: TRBV4-1
CDR3 protein: CASSQDPRGYGYTF
CDR3 DNA: TGCGCCAGCAGCCAAGATCCGAGAGGTTATGGCTACACCTTC

clone size: NA
D gene: NA
J gene: TRBJ2-5
V gene: TRBV29-1
CDR3 protein: CSATWVQETQYF
CDR3 DNA: TGCAGCGCCACTTGGGTCCAAGAGACCCAGTACTTC

clone size: NA
D gene: NA
J gene: TRBJ2-7
V gene: TRBV15
CDR3 protein: CATSRGGNEQYF
CDR3 DNA: TGTGCCACCAGCAGAGGAGGGAACGAGCAGTACTTC

clone size: NA
D gene: TRBD2
J gene: TRBJ2-3
V gene: TRBV7-2
CDR3 protein: CASSMASGGARDTQYF
CDR3 DNA: TGTGCCAGCAGCATGGCTAGCGGGGGGGCCAGAGATACGCAGTATTTT

clone size: few
D gene: TRBD2
J gene: TRBJ2-5
V gene: TRBV2
CDR3 protein: CASSVLAGAGETQYF
CDR3 DNA: TGTGCCAGCAGCGTACTAGCGGGGGCGGGAGAGACCCAGTACTTC

clone size: NA
D gene: NA
J gene: TRBJ2-1
V gene: TRBV6-6
CDR3 protein: CASIQGYNEQFF
CDR3 DNA: TGTGCCAGCATCCAGGGATACAATGAGCAGTTCTTC

clone size: NA
D gene: NA
J gene: TRBJ2-5
V gene: TRBV6-5
CDR3 protein: CASSRQLETQYF
CDR3 DNA: TGTGCCAGCAGTCGACAGTTAGAGACCCAGTACTTC

clone size: few
D gene: TRBD2
J gene: TRBJ2-3
V gene: TRBV4-3
CDR3 protein: CASSQDWGSGVRDTQYF
CDR3 DNA: TGCGCCAGCAGCCAAGATTGGGGTAGCGGGGTAAGAGATACGCAGTATTTT

clone size: few
D gene: TRBD1
J gene: TRBJ2-2
V gene: TRBV15
CDR3 protein: CATSNDRDDTGELFF
CDR3 DNA: TGTGCCACCAGCAACGACAGGGACGACACCGGGGAGCTGTTTTTT

clone size: few
D gene: TRBD1
J gene: TRBJ1-2
V gene: TRBV30
CDR3 protein: CAWSTLTGGASF
CDR3 DNA: TGTGCCTGGAGTACCCTGACAGGGGGAGCGTCCTTC

clone size: few
D gene: NA
J gene: TRBJ1-1
V gene: TRBV29-1
CDR3 protein: CSGTRGSTEAFF
CDR3 DNA: TGCAGCGGCACACGGGGCAGTACTGAAGCTTTCTTT

clone size: NA
D gene: NA
J gene: TRBJ2-1
V gene: TRBV6-5
CDR3 protein: CASSYSAPRANNEQFF
CDR3 DNA: TGTGCCAGCAGTTACTCGGCCCCCCGGGCCAACAATGAGCAGTTCTTC

clone size: NA
D gene: NA
J gene: TRBJ2-5
V gene: TRBV2
CDR3 protein: CASSEEVTEETQYF
CDR3 DNA: TGTGCCAGCAGTGAAGAAGTGACGGAGGAGACCCAGTACTTC

clone size: few
D gene: NA
J gene: TRBJ2-7
V gene: TRBV7-8
CDR3 protein: CASSLAPLPATYEQYF
CDR3 DNA: TGTGCCAGCAGCTTAGCCCCATTACCGGCTACCTACGAGCAGTACTTC

clone size: NA
D gene: TRBD1
J gene: TRBJ2-3
V gene: TRBV7-2
CDR3 protein: CASADRGPDTQYF
CDR3 DNA: TGTGCCAGCGCAGACAGGGGCCCAGATACGCAGTATTTT

clone size: many
D gene: NA
J gene: TRBJ2-1
V gene: TRBV7-9
CDR3 protein: CASSLGDGHNEQFF
CDR3 DNA: TGTGCCAGCAGCTTAGGAGACGGCCACAATGAGCAGTTCTTC

clone size: few
D gene: TRBD1
J gene: TRBJ1-2
V gene: TRBV11-2
CDR3 protein: CASSSIRTGGVRYGYTF
CDR3 DNA: TGTGCCAGCAGCTCCATCAGGACAGGGGGCGTTCGCTATGGCTACACCTTC

clone size: many
D gene: NA
J gene: TRBJ2-7
V gene: TRBV30
CDR3 protein: CAWSVGDEQYF
CDR3 DNA: TGTGCCTGGAGTGTAGGGGACGAGCAGTACTTC

clone size: few
D gene: NA
J gene: TRBJ1-1
V gene: TRBV9
CDR3 protein: CASSVAGGSTEAFF
CDR3 DNA: TGTGCCAGCAGCGTAGCGGGGGGCAGCACTGAAGCTTTCTTT

clone size: many
D gene: TRBD1
J gene: TRBJ1-4
V gene: TRBV7-7
CDR3 protein: CASSLGTGGREKLFF
CDR3 DNA: TGTGCTAGCAGCTTGGGGACAGGGGGCCGGGAAAAACTGTTTTTT

clone size: NA
D gene: NA
J gene: TRBJ2-2
V gene: TRBV29-1
CDR3 protein: CSVKQGIHGELFF
CDR3 DNA: TGCAGCGTTAAACAGGGAATCCACGGGGAGCTGTTTTTT

clone size: few
D gene: NA
J gene: TRBJ1-5
V gene: TRBV2
CDR3 protein: CASSGTGARQPQHF
CDR3 DNA: TGTGCCAGCAGTGGGACGGGGGCGCGGCAGCCCCAGCATTTT

clone size: NA
D gene: NA
J gene: TRBJ2-7
V gene: TRBV27
CDR3 protein: CASSFTSDTYEQYF
CDR3 DNA: TGTGCCAGCAGTTTTACGTCCGATACCTACGAGCAGTACTTC

clone size: NA
D gene: TRBD1
J gene: TRBJ2-3
V gene: TRBV18
CDR3 protein: CASSRTGGSVADTQYF
CDR3 DNA: TGTGCCAGCTCCCGGACAGGGGGAAGTGTTGCAGATACGCAGTATTTT

clone size: many
D gene: NA
J gene: TRBJ2-1
V gene: TRBV5-6
CDR3 protein: CASSSWGRQEQFF
CDR3 DNA: TGTGCCAGCAGCTCCTGGGGGCGGCAGGAGCAGTTCTTC